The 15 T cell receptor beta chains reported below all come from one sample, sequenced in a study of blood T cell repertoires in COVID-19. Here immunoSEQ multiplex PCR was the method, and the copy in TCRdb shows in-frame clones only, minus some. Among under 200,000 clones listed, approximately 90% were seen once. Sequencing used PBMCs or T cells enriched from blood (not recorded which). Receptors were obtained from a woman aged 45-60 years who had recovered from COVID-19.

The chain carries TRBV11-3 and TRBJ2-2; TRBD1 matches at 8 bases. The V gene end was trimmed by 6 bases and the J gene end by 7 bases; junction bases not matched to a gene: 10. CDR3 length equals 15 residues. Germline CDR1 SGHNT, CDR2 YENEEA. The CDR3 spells CASSLDRAGDGELFF. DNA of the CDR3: TGTGCCAGCAGTCTGGACAGGGCCGGGGACGGGGAGCTGTTTTTT.

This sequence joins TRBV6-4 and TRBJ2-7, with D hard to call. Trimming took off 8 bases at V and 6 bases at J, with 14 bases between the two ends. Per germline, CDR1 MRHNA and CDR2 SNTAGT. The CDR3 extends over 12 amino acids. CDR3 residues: CASPPAVGEQYF. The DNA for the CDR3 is TGTGCCAGCCCCCCCGCGGTAGGCGAGCAGTACTTC.

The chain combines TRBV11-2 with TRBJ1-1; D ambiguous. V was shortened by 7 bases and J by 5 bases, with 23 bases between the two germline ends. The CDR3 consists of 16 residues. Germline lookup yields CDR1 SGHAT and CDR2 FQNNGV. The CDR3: CASTTPPGGSWTEAFF. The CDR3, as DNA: TGTGCCAGCACCACTCCCCCGGGTGGGTCGTGGACTGAAGCTTTCTTT.

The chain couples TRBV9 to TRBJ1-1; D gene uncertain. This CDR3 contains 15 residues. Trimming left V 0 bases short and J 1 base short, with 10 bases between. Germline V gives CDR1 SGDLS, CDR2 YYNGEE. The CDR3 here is CASSVALGSNTEAFF. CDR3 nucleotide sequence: TGTGCCAGCAGCGTAGCTCTCGGGTCGAACACTGAAGCTTTCTTT.

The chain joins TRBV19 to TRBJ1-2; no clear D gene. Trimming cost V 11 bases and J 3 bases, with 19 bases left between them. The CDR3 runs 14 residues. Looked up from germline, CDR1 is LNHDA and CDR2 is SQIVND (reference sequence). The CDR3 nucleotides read TGTGCCGTACACGACGGGAGGCTCCACTATGGCTACACCTTC. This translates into CAVHDGRLHYGYTF.

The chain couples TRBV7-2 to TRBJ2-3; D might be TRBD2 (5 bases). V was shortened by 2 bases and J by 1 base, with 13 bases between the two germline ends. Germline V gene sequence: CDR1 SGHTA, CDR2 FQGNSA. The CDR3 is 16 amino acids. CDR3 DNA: TGTGCCAGCAGCTTAAGGAGGTCGGTGCGCACAGATACGCAGTATTTT. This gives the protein CASSLRRSVRTDTQYF.

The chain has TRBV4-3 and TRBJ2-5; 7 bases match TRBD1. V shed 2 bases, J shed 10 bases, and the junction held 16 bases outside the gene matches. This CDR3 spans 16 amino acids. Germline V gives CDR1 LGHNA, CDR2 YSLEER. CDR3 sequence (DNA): TGCGCCAGCAGCCAACATTTTACGACAGGGAAAAGGATCCAGTACTTC. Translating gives CASSQHFTTGKRIQYF.

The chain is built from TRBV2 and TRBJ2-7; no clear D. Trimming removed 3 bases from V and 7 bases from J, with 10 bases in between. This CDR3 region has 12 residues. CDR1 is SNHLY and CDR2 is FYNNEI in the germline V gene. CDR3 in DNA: TGTGCCAGCAGTGAGGGCCTAAGGGAGCAGTACTTC. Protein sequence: CASSEGLREQYF.

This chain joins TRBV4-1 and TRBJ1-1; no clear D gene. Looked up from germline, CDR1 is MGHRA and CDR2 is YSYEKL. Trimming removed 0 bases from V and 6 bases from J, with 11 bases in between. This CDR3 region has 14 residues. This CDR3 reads CASSQESRLSEAFF. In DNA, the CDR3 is TGCGCCAGCAGCCAAGAATCCCGTTTGTCTGAAGCTTTCTTT.

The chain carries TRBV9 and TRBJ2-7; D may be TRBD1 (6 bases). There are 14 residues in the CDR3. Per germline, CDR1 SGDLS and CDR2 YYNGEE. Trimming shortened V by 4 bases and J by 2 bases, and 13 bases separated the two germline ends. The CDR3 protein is CASSTGTRTYEQYF. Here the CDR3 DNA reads TGTGCCAGCAGCACCGGGACACGAACCTACGAGCAGTACTTC.

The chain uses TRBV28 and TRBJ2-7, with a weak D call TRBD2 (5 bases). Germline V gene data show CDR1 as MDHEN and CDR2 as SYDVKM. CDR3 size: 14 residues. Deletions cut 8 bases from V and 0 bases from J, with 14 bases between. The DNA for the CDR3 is TGTGCCAGCCTAGGTAGACTATCCTCCTACGAGCAGTACTTC. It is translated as CASLGRLSSYEQYF. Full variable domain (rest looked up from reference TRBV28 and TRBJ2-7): DVKVTQSSRYLVKRTGEKVFLECVQDMDHENMFWYRQDPGLGLRLIYFSYDVKMKEKGDIPEGYSVSREKKERFSLILESASTNQTSMYLCASLGRLSSYEQYFGPGTRLTVT.

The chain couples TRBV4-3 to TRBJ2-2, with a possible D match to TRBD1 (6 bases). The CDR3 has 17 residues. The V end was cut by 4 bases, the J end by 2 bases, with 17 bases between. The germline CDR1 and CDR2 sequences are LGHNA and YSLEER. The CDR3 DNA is TGCGCCAGCAGCCGGAAATCTTGGACAGTAAACACCGGGGAGCTGTTTTTT. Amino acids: CASSRKSWTVNTGELFF.

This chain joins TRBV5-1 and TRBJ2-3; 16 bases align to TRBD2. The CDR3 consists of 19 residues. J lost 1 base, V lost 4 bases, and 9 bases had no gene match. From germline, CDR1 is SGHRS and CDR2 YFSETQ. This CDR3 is CASSPMAGTSGGGTDTQYF. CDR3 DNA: TGCGCCAGCAGCCCAATGGCCGGGACTAGCGGGGGGGGCACAGATACGCAGTATTTT.

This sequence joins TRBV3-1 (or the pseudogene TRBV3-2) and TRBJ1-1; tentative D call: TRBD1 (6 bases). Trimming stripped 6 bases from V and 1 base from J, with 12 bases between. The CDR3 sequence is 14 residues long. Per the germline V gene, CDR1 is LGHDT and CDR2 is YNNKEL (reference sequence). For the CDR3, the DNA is TGTGCCAGCAGACCCGGGACAACGAACACTGAAGCTTTCTTT. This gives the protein CASRPGTTNTEAFF.

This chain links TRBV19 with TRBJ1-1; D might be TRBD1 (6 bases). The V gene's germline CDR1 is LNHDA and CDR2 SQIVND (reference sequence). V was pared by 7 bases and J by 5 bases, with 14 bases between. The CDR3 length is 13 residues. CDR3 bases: TGTGCCAGTAATGGGGGCTCAGTTACTGAAGCTTTCTTT. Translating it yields CASNGGSVTEAFF.